Each of the 2 T cell receptor beta chains below was sequenced from the same sample in a study of T cells in women clearing cervical HPV infection (dated by TCRdb to between 2018 and 2020). The library relied on the immunoSEQ multiplex PCR assay. The immuneACCESS repertoire file appears here via TCRdb, limited to in-frame rearrangements. These files lack a portion of the clones; in checked studies, under half of the deficit traces to unresolved V genes, and the cause of the others is not known. This sample's records show about 23,000 clones. The ten largest make up over 7.5% of the sample. The material sequenced was blood buffy coat. Receptors were obtained from a woman aged 18-70 years with a cervical HPV16 infection that either progressed to CIN3+ or cleared (not recorded which).

CDR3 protein: CATSRASRRDRTHQPQHF. The sequenced CDR3 bases are TGTGCCACCAGCAGAGCCAGTCGCCGGGACAGGACGCATCAGCCC. The chain joins TRBV15 to TRBJ1-5, with TRBD1 matching over 8 bases. The read falls 3 residues short of the CDR3 end, and the missing part is taken from the germline J gene. CDR3 length: 18 residues. CDR1 and CDR2 (germline): LNHNV, YYDKDF (reference sequence). The V and J ends lost 1 base and 5 bases, in that order; junction bases with no gene match: 13.

A word on this clone: The read terminates 3 residues ahead of where the CDR3 ends, so the germline J gene completes it. This chain uses TRBV29-1 with TRBJ2-1; TRBD2 matches at 12 bases. The CDR3 contains 14 residues. Germline assignment: CDR1 SQVTM and CDR2 ANQGSEA. Losses at the gene ends were 5 bases for V and 5 bases for J; bases not matched to a gene: 4. The sequenced part of the CDR3 DNA is TGCAGCGTTACTAGCGGGGGGACCAACAATGAG. Translation: CSVTSGGTNNE. The entire CDR3 protein is CSVTSGGTNNEQFF.